Following are 16 T cell receptor beta chains from one sample sequenced in a study of blood T cell repertoires in COVID-19 (dated by TCRdb to the early 2020s). Library construction relied on the immunoSEQ multiplex PCR assay. This immuneACCESS table, as held by TCRdb, lists in-frame sequences with V and J called but not all clones. Of the missing ones, under half trace to an unresolved V gene in checked studies; the others have no known cause. Within this sample are a few hundred thousand clones, with roughly 84% of them counted one time only. The top ten clonotypes cover about 13% of the sample. Sequencing was carried out using peripheral blood. The receptors were sampled from a human donor in a cohort sampled during active COVID-19.

This chain links TRBV11-2 with TRBJ2-7, with a possible D match to TRBD2 (5 bases). The CDR3 totals 16 residues. Per germline, CDR1 SGHAT and CDR2 FQNNGV. Trimming took 3 bases from V and 2 from J, leaving 17 bases between them. The CDR3 nucleotides are TGTGCCAGCAGCTTCGTCCGCAGCGGCGAGCCCTACGAGCAGTACTTC. Protein sequence: CASSFVRSGEPYEQYF.

The chain links TRBV28 to TRBJ2-1; 7 bases fit TRBD1. Germline V lookup: CDR1 MDHEN, CDR2 SYDVKM. With 4 bases clipped from V and 6 bases from J, the junction kept 12 bases outside the gene matches. The CDR3 covers 16 residues. The CDR3 nucleotides read TGTGCCAGCAGTTCCCCAACAGGGGAGAAGCCCAATGAGCAGTTCTTC. Protein product: CASSSPTGEKPNEQFF. Combining the CDR3 with reference TRBV28 and TRBJ2-1 gives the whole variable domain DVKVTQSSRYLVKRTGEKVFLECVQDMDHENMFWYRQDPGLGLRLIYFSYDVKMKEKGDIPEGYSVSREKKERFSLILESASTNQTSMYLCASSSPTGEKPNEQFFGPGTRLTVL.

This clone was seen a few times. The sample contains more than one DNA sequence encoding this CDR3. This chain connects TRBV5-1 to TRBJ1-4, with 7 bases that match TRBD1. V gave up 4 bases and J gave up 4 bases; unmatched junction bases: 4. The germline CDR1 and CDR2 sequences are SGHRS and YFSETQ. This CDR3 has 14 amino acids. Here the CDR3 reads CASSVGQRNEKLFF. In DNA form, the CDR3 reads TGCGCCAGCAGCGTGGGACAGCGTAATGAAAAACTGTTTTTT.

This clone appeared once. The CDR3 sequence: CATKEGHYSNQPQHF. CDR3 sequence (DNA): TGTGCCACCAAGGAGGGGCATTATAGCAATCAGCCCCAGCATTTT. The chain is built from TRBV19 and TRBJ1-5; D is possibly TRBD1 (5 bases). Germline V lookup: CDR1 LNHDA, CDR2 SQIVND (reference sequence). The CDR3 is 15 amino acids. Trimming left V 10 bases short and J 0 bases short, with 16 bases between.

The chain carries TRBV5-1 and TRBJ2-1; 9 nucleotides match TRBD2. This CDR3 spans 16 amino acids. Trimming removed 1 base from V and 6 bases from J; junction bases left unmatched: 8. CDR1 and CDR2 from the germline V gene are SGHRS and YFSETQ. CDR3: CASSLIAGGPVNEQFF. The CDR3 coding sequence is TGCGCCAGCAGCTTGATTGCGGGAGGGCCCGTCAATGAGCAGTTCTTC.

This rearrangement joins TRBV7-8 to TRBJ2-7; unclear D gene. This CDR3 region has 13 residues. Deletions cut 2 bases from V and 3 bases from J, with 8 bases between. The germline V gene encodes CDR1 SGHVS and CDR2 FQNEAQ. The CDR3 protein is CASSLSPSYEQYF. The CDR3 coding sequence is TGTGCCAGCAGCTTAAGCCCGAGCTACGAGCAGTACTTC.

This chain joins TRBV4-1 and TRBJ2-3; 12 bases match TRBD2. This CDR3 contains 16 residues. In germline, CDR1 is MGHRA, CDR2 YSYEKL. After removal of 1 base from V and 5 bases from J, the junction contained 4 bases not matched to a gene. The CDR3 loop is CASSQGLAGDIDTQYF. The CDR3 DNA reads TGCGCCAGCAGCCAAGGACTAGCGGGAGATATAGATACGCAGTATTTT.

In its sample, this clone was seen once. The V and J genes are TRBV13 and TRBJ1-1; TRBD1 is a possible D gene (5 bases). Germline V gene lookup returns CDR1 PRHDT and CDR2 FYEKMQ (reference sequence). This CDR3 has 17 residues. V shed 3 bases and J shed 1 base, with 18 bases lying between them. The CDR3, as DNA: TGTGCCAGCAGCTTCGGGGGGTGGGAGGTGCCGAACACTGAAGCTTTCTTT. It specifies CASSFGGWEVPNTEAFF.

The rearrangement links TRBV29-1 to TRBJ2-3, with D perhaps matching TRBD2 (6 bases). V dropped 6 bases and J dropped 6 bases, with 13 bases sitting between them. CDR1 is SQVTM, CDR2 ANQGSEA, per germline. This CDR3 spans 12 amino acids. CDR3 coding DNA: TGCAGCGTGGGGGGACGGTGGGATACGCAGTATTTT. Residues: CSVGGRWDTQYF.

Notes on this clone: One end of the junction is discordant with germline, which a read error may explain. The chain links TRBV7-6 to TRBJ1-3, with unresolved D. Per germline, CDR1 SGHVS and CDR2 FNYEAQ. This CDR3 is built from 16 residues. Written as DNA, the CDR3 is TGTGCCAGCACCTTAGGCGGGGATGTGACTGGAAACACCATATATTTT. Its protein is CASTLGGDVTGNTIYF.

The rearrangement joins TRBV20-1 to TRBJ2-7, with D uncertain. This CDR3 is built from 11 residues. CDR1 and CDR2 (germline): DFQATT, SNEGSKA (reference sequence). Trimming cost V 3 bases and J 6 bases, with 9 bases left between them. CDR3 in amino acids: CSASGLSEQYF. In nucleotides, the CDR3 is TGCAGTGCTAGTGGGCTCTCCGAGCAGTACTTC.

The rearrangement links TRBV7-2 to TRBJ1-2; perhaps TRBD1 as D (5 bases). V dropped 1 base and J dropped 2 bases, with 11 bases sitting between them. Germline V gene lookup returns CDR1 SGHTA and CDR2 FQGNSA. The CDR3 consists of 15 residues. The CDR3 reads CASSLGGTRNYGYTF. As DNA, the CDR3 is TGTGCCAGCAGCTTAGGCGGGACGAGGAACTATGGCTACACCTTC. The full variable domain, its missing parts supplied by reference TRBV7-2 and TRBJ1-2, is GAGVSQSPSNKVTEKGKDVELRCDPISGHTALYWYRQSLGQGLEFLIYFQGNSAPDKSGLPSDRFSAERTGGSVSTLTIQRTQQEDSAVYLCASSLGGTRNYGYTFGSGTRLTVV.

The V call is TRBV4-1, the J call TRBJ1-5; maybe TRBD1 (5 bases). V shed 1 base and J shed 0 bases, with 16 bases lying between them. The length of the CDR3 is 18 residues. Germline lookup yields CDR1 MGHRA and CDR2 YSYEKL. CDR3 in amino acids: CASSQVWGEGSSNQPQHF. The CDR3 coding sequence is TGCGCCAGCAGCCAAGTGTGGGGGGAAGGTTCTAGCAATCAGCCCCAGCATTTT.

This chain connects TRBV19 to TRBJ2-3; 14 bases fit TRBD2. V lost 5 bases and J lost 7; bases outside the gene matches: 11. This CDR3 spans 17 amino acids. CDR1 is LNHDA and CDR2 is SQIVND in the germline V gene (reference sequence). The chain's CDR3 is CASSLGLAGALRHTQYF. For the CDR3, the DNA is TGTGCCAGTAGTCTGGGACTAGCGGGAGCCCTTCGACATACGCAGTATTTT.

The chain combines TRBV13 with TRBJ2-5; D might be TRBD1 (6 bases). Germline-derived CDR1 and CDR2 are PRHDT and FYEKMQ (reference sequence). The CDR3 sequence is 16 residues long. Trimming left V 4 bases short and J 1 base short, with 16 bases between. This CDR3 reads CASSSAHQGFQETQYF. CDR3 in DNA: TGTGCCAGCAGCTCAGCACATCAGGGGTTCCAAGAGACCCAGTACTTC.

For this clone: Other nucleotide sequences from this sample produce the same CDR3. The V and J genes are TRBV2 and TRBJ1-2; D uncertain. The CDR3 sequence is 12 residues long. V lost 4 bases and J 2 bases, leaving 5 bases between the germline ends. The V gene's germline CDR1 is SNHLY and CDR2 FYNNEI. The CDR3 DNA reads TGTGCCAGCAGTGTCCTAAACTATGGCTACACCTTC. It codes for CASSVLNYGYTF.